This is a list of T cell receptor beta chains from one sample in a study of early T cells in non-severe SARS-CoV-2 infection. A single record per CDR3 protein comes from TCRdb applying MiXCR to the 5' RACE reads. Here the sample spans about 60,000 distinct CDR3 sequences, roughly 5.5% being singletons. Sequenced input: whole blood. These receptors came from an adult who was a healthcare worker with PCR-confirmed SARS-CoV-2 infection or an uninfected control (not recorded which). CDR3s include the opening cysteine and the closing phenylalanine or tryptophan. A D gene is named only where the DNA matches it firmly. Expanded clones get a size class; other rows say once, few or many, or leave the size out.

clone size: many
D gene: TRBD1
V gene: TRBV7-2
J gene: TRBJ1-5
CDR3 DNA: TGTGCCAGCAGCTGGACAGGGGGCAATCAGCCCCAGCATTTT
CDR3 protein: CASSWTGGNQPQHF

clone size: many
D gene: .
V gene: TRBV13
J gene: TRBJ1-3
CDR3 DNA: TGTGCCAGCAGCTCCCTCCGCAGCCACTCTGGAAACACCATATATTTT
CDR3 protein: CASSSLRSHSGNTIYF

clone size: .
D gene: .
V gene: TRBV4-3
J gene: TRBJ1-6
CDR3 DNA: TGCGCCAGCAGCCAAGATCCGACCGGGAGTACTTCACCCCTCCACTTT
CDR3 protein: CASSQDPTGSTSPLHF

clone size: many
D gene: .
V gene: TRBV20-1
J gene: TRBJ1-1
CDR3 DNA: TGCAGTGCTGGACCCACGAACACTGAAGCTTTCTTT
CDR3 protein: CSAGPTNTEAFF

clone size: many
D gene: TRBD2
V gene: TRBV9
J gene: TRBJ2-1
CDR3 DNA: TGTGCCAGCAGCGCCACGGGACTAGTAGGTCTCAATGAGCAGTTCTTC
CDR3 protein: CASSATGLVGLNEQFF

clone size: many
D gene: .
V gene: TRBV20-1
J gene: TRBJ1-1
CDR3 DNA: TGCAGTGCCAAACCCTCCGGGCCTTCCTACACTGAAGCTTTCTTT
CDR3 protein: CSAKPSGPSYTEAFF

clone size: many
D gene: .
V gene: TRBV9
J gene: TRBJ1-2
CDR3 DNA: TGTGCCAGCAGCCCTAGCGCCTTATGGGACTATGGCTACACCTTC
CDR3 protein: CASSPSALWDYGYTF

clone size: few
D gene: .
V gene: TRBV6-2/TRBV6-3
J gene: TRBJ2-5
CDR3 DNA: TGTGCCAGCAGTTACCCCAAGTTGGGGGCAGAGACCCAGTACTTC
CDR3 protein: CASSYPKLGAETQYF

clone size: many
D gene: .
V gene: TRBV27
J gene: TRBJ1-6
CDR3 DNA: TGTGCCAGCAGTTTAGATGGATCAGGGATGAGCTCCTATAATTCACCCCTCCACTTT
CDR3 protein: CASSLDGSGMSSYNSPLHF

clone size: .
D gene: .
V gene: TRBV30
J gene: TRBJ1-5
CDR3 DNA: TGTGCCTGGAGTGGGGGACGAGTGAACAATCAGCCCCAGCATTTT
CDR3 protein: CAWSGGRVNNQPQHF

clone size: few
D gene: TRBD1
V gene: TRBV27
J gene: TRBJ2-7
CDR3 DNA: TGTGCCAGCAGTTTGAGGCCCACAGGGGTCCTTTCCGAGCAGTACTTC
CDR3 protein: CASSLRPTGVLSEQYF

clone size: many
D gene: TRBD1
V gene: TRBV7-2
J gene: TRBJ2-7
CDR3 DNA: TGTGCCAGCAGCTTGGACAGGGTAGGCTACGAGCAGTACTTC
CDR3 protein: CASSLDRVGYEQYF

clone size: few
D gene: .
V gene: TRBV10-2
J gene: TRBJ2-5
CDR3 DNA: TGCGCCAGCAGTGGACAGCAACAAGAGACCCAGTACTTC
CDR3 protein: CASSGQQQETQYF

clone size: .
D gene: .
V gene: TRBV6-2/TRBV6-3
J gene: TRBJ2-1
CDR3 DNA: TGTGCCAGCGGGCAGAACTACTACAATGAGCAGTTCTTC
CDR3 protein: CASGQNYYNEQFF

clone size: .
D gene: .
V gene: TRBV3-1
J gene: TRBJ1-3
CDR3 DNA: TGTGCCAGCAGCCAAGGATCAGGGGGAAACACCATATATTTT
CDR3 protein: CASSQGSGGNTIYF